The sequence of this T cell receptor (beta chain) was determined in a study of cytomegalovirus exposure and HLA in healthy donors. Study-wide points: Presence/absence analyses assumed roughly uniform sequencing depth across donors, which may not hold. In an earlier analysis, most TCR beta V segments were productive about 87% or about 30% of the time.

The V gene end was trimmed by 7 bases and the J gene end by 4 bases; junction bases not matched to a gene: 5. The CDR3 has 13 residues. The germline V gene has CDR1 SGHAT and CDR2 FQNNGV. For this clone: The antigen remains unidentified.

Vbeta (60) and Jbeta (13) primers were used in the PCR. Clones were read by immunoSEQ multiplex PCR, and TCRdb kept only the in-frame ones, dropping some. The table lists approximately 150,000 clones, approximately 76% of them singletons, with over 1.3% in the top ten. The source of this sequence is a man in his sixties in good health and CMV-seronegative. The V and J genes are TRBV11-2 and TRBJ2-7, with 9 bases that match TRBD2. The sample comprised PBMCs. For the CDR3, the DNA is TGTGCCAGCACCATAGCGGGAGTGTACGAGCAGTACTTC. Its protein is CASTIAGVYEQYF.